The 15 T cell receptor beta chains in this list originate from one sample, sequenced in a study of blood T cell repertoires in COVID-19. Using immunoSEQ multiplex PCR, the repertoire was profiled, and TCRdb retains in-frame clones only, with some absent. The sample includes hundreds of thousands of clones, 86% of them seen just once. Sequencing was done on a sample of peripheral blood. The receptors were sampled from a young woman with active or convalescent COVID-19.

The chain recombines TRBV5-1 with TRBJ2-3; TRBD1 is a possible D gene (6 bases). The germline V gene has CDR1 SGHRS and CDR2 YFSETQ. Trimming pared 4 bases from V and 1 base from J, leaving 10 bases between. The CDR3 extends over 14 amino acids. CDR3 in amino acids: CASSTRTGTDTQYF. CDR3 in DNA: TGCGCCAGCAGCACCCGGACAGGCACAGATACGCAGTATTTT.

This clone was observed a handful of times. V gene TRBV30 combines with J gene TRBJ2-1; possibly TRBD2 for D (5 bases). Trimming cost V 0 bases and J 14 bases, with 17 bases left between them. Germline V gene lookup returns CDR1 GTSNPN and CDR2 SVGIG (reference sequence). The CDR3 is 13 amino acids. The CDR3 here is CAWSVRRGSSKFF. The CDR3 nucleotides are TGTGCCTGGAGTGTACGTCGGGGTAGTAGTAAGTTCTTC.

The chain employs TRBV10-1 and TRBJ2-1; the match to TRBD2 covers 11 bases. With 3 bases clipped from V and 7 bases from J, the junction kept 8 bases outside the gene matches. The CDR3 covers 16 residues. Germline V gene sequence: CDR1 WNHNN, CDR2 SYGVQD (reference sequence). The CDR3: CASSDRALAGENEQFF. In DNA form, the CDR3 reads TGCGCCAGCAGTGATAGGGCACTAGCGGGGGAAAATGAGCAGTTCTTC.

The V call is TRBV7-9, the J call TRBJ1-5, with 9 positions matching TRBD1. The germline gives CDR1 SEHNR, CDR2 FQNEAQ (reference sequence). Losses at the gene ends were 1 base for V and 5 bases for J; bases not matched to a gene: 6. CDR3 length: 16 residues. The CDR3 DNA reads as TGTGCCAGCAGCTTAGTTGGGACAGGGTATGATCAGCCCCAGCATTTT. Translated, it gives CASSLVGTGYDQPQHF.

The J gene is TRBJ2-7, the V gene TRBV11-2; maybe TRBD1 (5 bases). The ends were cut back, 3 bases at V and 6 bases at J, with 15 bases in the middle. The CDR3 loop spans 14 amino acids. CDR1 is SGHAT, CDR2 FQNNGV, per germline. The CDR3 nucleotides are TGTGCCAGCAGCTTTCTACAGGCTAGTGGCGAGCAGTACTTC. Protein sequence: CASSFLQASGEQYF.

The chain uses TRBV9 and TRBJ2-1; weak D call: TRBD2 (6 bases). CDR1 is SGDLS, CDR2 YYNGEE, per germline. CDR3 length: 15 amino acids. Trimming pared 0 bases from V and 3 bases from J, leaving 10 bases between. The CDR3 DNA is TGTGCCAGCAGCGTAGCTGGGGGGATCTACAATGAGCAGTTCTTC. This codes for CASSVAGGIYNEQFF.

V gene TRBV5-4 combines with J gene TRBJ1-2, with 8 bases matching TRBD1. J gave up 4 bases and V 4 bases, and 6 bases lay outside the gene matches. Germline CDR1 reads SGHNT; CDR2 reads YYREEE (reference sequence). This CDR3 has 14 residues. The CDR3 spells CASSVDRGVYGYTF. The DNA for the CDR3 is TGTGCCAGCAGCGTCGACAGGGGTGTCTATGGCTACACCTTC.

The chain is built from TRBV6-6 and TRBJ1-2; 8 bases line up with TRBD1. The CDR3 consists of 15 residues. Germline CDR1 reads MNHNY; CDR2 reads SVGAGI (reference sequence). The junction had 9 bases not matched to a gene; V was cut back by 5 bases and J by 4 bases. This CDR3 reads CASSEGQATAYGYTF. The CDR3, as DNA: TGTGCCAGCAGTGAGGGACAGGCTACCGCCTATGGCTACACCTTC.

The CDR3: CASSRETGAATGELFF. CDR3 DNA sequence: TGCGCCAGCAGCCGTGAGACAGGGGCGGCCACCGGGGAGCTGTTTTTT. The V call is TRBV4-1, the J call TRBJ2-2, with TRBD1 matching 8 bases. The CDR3 is made up of 16 amino acids. V lost 4 bases and J lost 4; bases outside the gene matches: 8. The germline V gene has CDR1 MGHRA and CDR2 YSYEKL.

In its sample, this clone was seen once. CDR3 bases: TGTGCCAGTAGTATTAAGGGGGTCGGGGAAAAACTGTTTTTT. Translation: CASSIKGVGEKLFF. V gene TRBV19 combines with J gene TRBJ1-4, with D tentatively TRBD1 (6 bases). Trimming left V 3 bases short and J 8 bases short, with 13 bases between. The germline CDR1 and CDR2 sequences are LNHDA and SQIVND (reference sequence). The CDR3 runs 14 residues.

This clone was found once. The chain recombines TRBV2 with TRBJ1-4, with D uncertain. Germline-derived CDR1 and CDR2 are SNHLY and FYNNEI. The CDR3 is 13 amino acids. Trimming took off 3 bases at V and 6 bases at J, with 8 bases between the two ends. The CDR3 is CASSDGVDEKLFF. The CDR3 nucleotides read TGTGCCAGCAGTGACGGGGTGGATGAAAAACTGTTTTTT.

This sequence joins TRBV4-2 and TRBJ2-4; possibly TRBD1 for D (5 bases). The CDR3 is made up of 17 amino acids. The germline CDR1 and CDR2 sequences are LGHNA and YNFKEQ. V gave up 0 bases and J gave up 0 bases, with 12 bases separating them. The CDR3 nucleotides are TGTGCCAGCAGCCAAGAGTGGGGCGGAGTAGCCAAAAACATTCAGTACTTC. As protein: CASSQEWGGVAKNIQYF.

The chain has TRBV29-1 and TRBJ1-4; 8 nucleotides match TRBD1. With V trimmed by 6 bases and J by 7 bases, 13 bases remained unmatched. The CDR3 spans 15 residues. Germline V gene lookup returns CDR1 SQVTM and CDR2 ANQGSEA. The CDR3 region is CSVGSVGTGFEKLFF. As DNA, the CDR3 is TGCAGCGTGGGGTCAGTGGGGACAGGATTTGAAAAACTGTTTTTT.

The J gene is TRBJ1-6, the V gene TRBV27, with D maybe TRBD1 (6 bases). The CDR3 is 15 residues long. Between the trimmed V and J ends, which lost 5 bases and 6 bases, there was a span of 14 bases. Germline CDR1 and CDR2: MNHEY and SMNVEV (reference sequence). Written as DNA, the CDR3 is TGTGCCAGCAGTGTCACCGGGACATCTAATTCACCCCTCCACTTT. It is translated as CASSVTGTSNSPLHF.

The chain combines TRBV15 with TRBJ1-2; possibly TRBD1 for D (5 bases). V dropped 1 base and J dropped 2 bases, with 17 bases sitting between them. Germline assignment: CDR1 LNHNV and CDR2 YYDKDF (reference sequence). This CDR3 has 17 residues. The CDR3 region is CATSRVFLTEENYGYTF. DNA for the CDR3: TGTGCCACCAGCAGAGTTTTTTTGACAGAGGAAAACTATGGCTACACCTTC.